The next 23 T cell receptor beta chains were all read from a single sample in a study of regulatory T cells in long-lasting Graves disease. Construction of the TCR beta libraries employed iRepertoire HTBI primers in conjunction with Arm-PCR of CDR3 regions. One entry per CDR3 protein, called by TCRdb with MiXCR from the multiplex PCR reads. The profile shows about 560,000 distinct CDR3 sequences, 15% to 20% of them singletons. Time point defined: newly diagnosed GD, antithyroid drugs for less than 3 months. PBMC-derived RNA was used for the TCR library. The sample also formed part of further work on T cells in Graves' hyperthyroidism and ophthalmopathy.

The sample here was peripheral blood mononuclear cells (PBMCs), taken at new diagnosis, from a patient treated with antithyroid drugs. The origin of the receptors is a man younger than 35 with Graves disease.

This clonotype has only a few counts. The rearrangement joins TRBV10-3 to TRBJ2-7; TRBD2 aligns across 11 bases. The V segment lost 7 bases and the J segment 6 bases; nucleotides outside the gene matches: 8. The germline V gene encodes CDR1 ENHRY and CDR2 SYGVKD. CDR3 length: 14 residues. The CDR3 region has the DNA TGTGCCATCACGGAACTAGCGGGAGCCTCCGAGCAGTACTTC. Amino acid sequence: CAITELAGASEQYF.

In its sample, this clonotype was seen a few times. This chain uses TRBV7-6 with TRBJ2-5, with D unresolved. This CDR3 comprises 12 residues. CDR1 and CDR2 (germline): SGHVS, FNYEAQ. Trimming shortened V by 3 bases and J by 4 bases, and 6 bases separated the two germline ends. The CDR3 DNA reads TGTGCCAGCAGCTTGATCTCAGAGACCCAGTACTTC. Amino acids: CASSLISETQYF.

This clonotype came up a few times. The CDR3 DNA follows: TGTGCCAGCAGTTACCCCCTCAAGGTGGGGGTTGGAAGACCCACGGGGACCGGGGAGCTGTTTTTT. Protein: CASSYPLKVGVGRPTGTGELFF. This chain joins TRBV6-2 or TRBV6-3 and TRBJ2-2; D may correspond to TRBD1 or TRBD2 (5 bases each). The CDR3 covers 22 residues. V was shortened by 2 bases and J by 5 bases, with 33 bases between the two germline ends. CDR1 is MNHEY, CDR2 SVGEGT, per germline.

This clonotype appeared many times. J is TRBJ2-1 and V is TRBV20-1, with D perhaps matching TRBD2 (6 bases). CDR3 length: 13 residues. Trimming left V 3 bases short and J 6 bases short, with 12 bases between. CDR1 is DFQATT and CDR2 is SNEGSKA in the germline V gene (reference sequence). The CDR3 region has the DNA TGCAGTGCTAGGAGGCTGGGGGGCAATGAGCAGTTCTTC. As protein: CSARRLGGNEQFF.

This clonotype showed up many times. The chain is built from TRBV20-1 and TRBJ1-1; 8 bases agree with TRBD1. Germline V gene sequence: CDR1 DFQATT, CDR2 SNEGSKA (reference sequence). V dropped 3 bases and J dropped 3; count of bases not matched to a gene: 6. CDR3 length: 14 residues. CDR3 residues: CSARGDRTYTEAFF. The CDR3 DNA follows: TGCAGTGCTAGGGGGGACAGGACATACACTGAAGCTTTCTTT.

The chain employs TRBV11-1 and TRBJ2-5; D is perhaps TRBD2 (6 bases). The V end was cut by 3 bases, the J end by 5 bases, with 28 bases between. CDR1 and CDR2 (germline): SGHAT, FQDESV (reference sequence). This CDR3 spans 19 amino acids. For the CDR3, the DNA is TGTGCCAGCAGCTTTTGGCAGGGAGATGCGGGAAAGAGAAAGGAGACCCAGTACTTC. Amino acids: CASSFWQGDAGKRKETQYF.

This clonotype was counted between two and nine times. This chain links TRBV15 with TRBJ1-1; D remains unclear. Germline V lookup: CDR1 LNHNV, CDR2 YYDKDF (reference sequence). With 0 bases removed from V and 3 bases from J, the gap between germline ends came to 14 bases. This CDR3 contains 16 residues. CDR3 residues: CATSRDSVGRDTEAFF. CDR3 nucleotides: TGTGCCACCAGCAGAGATTCGGTAGGAAGGGACACTGAAGCTTTCTTT.

In its sample, this clonotype was seen a few times. The chain uses TRBV10-3 and TRBJ2-1, with 9 bases aligning to TRBD2. This CDR3 has 18 residues. CDR1 is ENHRY and CDR2 is SYGVKD in the germline V gene. Germline trimming cut 0 bases from V and 5 bases from J; bases unmatched to any gene: 11. DNA of the CDR3: TGTGCCATCAGTGAGTCGGGAGCGGGAGGAACAATTAACAATGAGCAGTTCTTC. Translating it yields CAISESGAGGTINNEQFF.

The chain combines TRBV6-1 with TRBJ1-5, with D unresolved. CDR3 size: 14 residues. Trimming took off 5 bases at V and 5 bases at J, with 13 bases between the two ends. Germline CDR1 and CDR2: MNHNS and SASEGT. The CDR3 loop reads CASSPWGADQPQHF. CDR3 DNA: TGTGCCAGCAGTCCTTGGGGTGCCGATCAGCCCCAGCATTTT.

This clonotype was seen ten or more times. V and J are TRBV11-3 and TRBJ2-3; 8 nucleotides agree with TRBD1. From germline, CDR1 is SGHNT and CDR2 YENEEA. The CDR3 is made up of 14 amino acids. V shed 6 bases, J shed 3 bases, and the junction held 5 bases outside the gene matches. The CDR3 sequence is CASSLRQGTDTQYF. The CDR3 DNA reads TGTGCCAGCAGTTTACGACAGGGGACAGATACGCAGTATTTT.

This clonotype was recorded at least ten times. CDR3 sequence: CAISSLGTSRTDTQYF. DNA of the CDR3: TGTGCCATCAGTTCCCTCGGCACTAGCAGAACAGATACGCAGTATTTT. The chain couples TRBV10-3 to TRBJ2-3; weak D call: TRBD2 (6 bases). The germline CDR1 and CDR2 sequences are ENHRY and SYGVKD. CDR3 length: 16 residues. Trimming took 5 bases from V and 3 from J, leaving 18 bases between them.

In this sample, this clonotype turned up many times. The rearrangement joins TRBV27 to TRBJ2-7; TRBD2 aligns across 9 bases. Germline values: CDR1 MNHEY, CDR2 SMNVEV (reference sequence). V was clipped by 5 bases and J by 7 bases; unmatched bases: 9. CDR3 length: 14 amino acids. In nucleotides, the CDR3 is TGTGCCAGCAGTCCTAGCGGGACCTGGGGGGAGCAGTACTTC. It encodes CASSPSGTWGEQYF.

The chain joins TRBV5-4 to TRBJ2-1, with unresolved D. Per the germline V gene, CDR1 is SGHNT and CDR2 is YYREEE (reference sequence). This CDR3 spans 15 amino acids. Deletions cut 0 bases from V and 0 bases from J, with 7 bases between. The CDR3 region is CASSLEHSSYNEQFF. DNA for the CDR3: TGTGCCAGCAGCTTGGAACATAGCTCCTACAATGAGCAGTTCTTC.

This clonotype appeared many times. The CDR3 region has the DNA TGCGCCAGCAGCTTCGCCTCGATAGGCAGAATTGAAGCGGTAGCTTTCTTT. The encoded protein is CASSFASIGRIEAVAFF. The V call is TRBV5-1, the J call TRBJ1-1; D unresolved. This CDR3 region has 17 residues. Trimming cost V 2 bases and J 10 bases, with 27 bases left between them. Germline loops: CDR1 SGHRS, CDR2 YFSETQ.

This clonotype was observed many times. The chain couples TRBV20-1 to TRBJ1-1, with 7 bases fitting TRBD1. CDR1 and CDR2 from the germline V gene are DFQATT and SNEGSKA (reference sequence). Trimming removed 5 bases from V and 7 bases from J; junction bases left unmatched: 13. The CDR3 has 14 residues. Here the CDR3 DNA reads TGCAGTGCTTTTAGGACAGGAGAAGTCGATGAAGCTTTCTTT. Its protein product is CSAFRTGEVDEAFF.

Notes on this clonotype: It may be a read error: a sequence one base away is much more abundant. This chain uses TRBV12-3 or TRBV12-4 with TRBJ2-5; D gene uncertain. Deletions cut 5 bases from V and 8 bases from J, with 12 bases between. CDR3 length: 12 amino acids. CDR3 residues: CASSRTLPTQYF. Written as DNA, the CDR3 is TGTGCCAGCAGTCGGACCCTTCCTACCCAGTACTTC.

This clonotype has a count of ten or more. The chain uses TRBV15 and TRBJ1-1; D is ambiguous. CDR1 and CDR2 (germline): LNHNV, YYDKDF (reference sequence). The CDR3 is 13 residues long. The V end lost 0 bases, the J end lost 2 bases, and 4 bases lay between the germline ends. The DNA for the CDR3 is TGTGCCACCAGCAGAGATCCCAACACTGAAGCTTTCTTT. Translation: CATSRDPNTEAFF. Supplemented by reference TRBV15 and TRBJ1-1, the full variable domain reads DAMVIQNPRYQVTQFGKPVTLSCSQTLNHNVMYWYQQKSSQAPKLLFHYYDKDFNNEADTPDNFQSRRPNTSFCFLDIRSPGLGDTAMYLCATSRDPNTEAFFGQGTRLTVV.

In its sample, this clonotype was seen many times. V and J are TRBV12-3 or TRBV12-4 and TRBJ2-7; TRBD2 is a possible D gene (6 bases). This CDR3 comprises 15 residues. The V end lost 6 bases, the J end lost 2 bases, and 17 bases lay between the germline ends. CDR3 residues: CASSPGTSGPYEQYF. The CDR3 DNA follows: TGTGCCAGCAGCCCCGGGACTTCCGGGCCCTACGAGCAGTACTTC.

This clonotype has just a few counts. CDR3: CASSQTLVRGTDTQYF. Here the CDR3 DNA reads TGTGCCAGCAGCCAAACCCTAGTGAGGGGCACAGATACGCAGTATTTT. The chain carries TRBV3-1 and TRBJ2-3, with a weak D call TRBD2 (5 bases). V dropped 2 bases and J dropped 1 base, with 13 bases sitting between them. Per the germline V gene, CDR1 is LGHDT and CDR2 is YNNKEL (reference sequence). CDR3 size: 16 residues.

The chain employs TRBV20-1 and TRBJ2-1; possibly TRBD1 or TRBD2 for D (5 bases each). V lost 5 bases, J lost 0 bases, and 17 bases lay in between. Germline V gene lookup returns CDR1 DFQATT and CDR2 SNEGSKA (reference sequence). This CDR3 is built from 16 residues. CDR3 sequence (DNA): TGCAGTGCTGGGGACGCCCGAAGAAGCTCCTACAATGAGCAGTTCTTC. This encodes CSAGDARRSSYNEQFF.

In its sample, this clonotype was seen a few times. Given a much more abundant clone one base away, this may be a read error. V gene TRBV20-1 combines with J gene TRBJ2-1; D gene unclear. TRBJ2-5 explains the end of the DNA better; the J call may be wrong. The CDR3 is 13 amino acids. Germline V gene data show CDR1 as DFQATT and CDR2 as SNEGSKA (reference sequence). CDR3 in DNA: TGCAGTGCTAGACCCCTTGGTGTCGAGACCCAGTACTTC. Its translation is CSARPLGVETQYF.

V and J are TRBV29-1 and TRBJ1-5; possibly TRBD1 for D (6 bases). V lost 7 bases and J 4 bases, leaving 17 bases between the germline ends. This CDR3 contains 14 residues. Germline V gives CDR1 SQVTM, CDR2 ANQGSEA. CDR3 nucleotides: TGCAGCGGCCCAGGGGAAGTTCGGAATCAGCCCCAGCATTTT. This encodes CSGPGEVRNQPQHF.

There are many counts of this clonotype. CDR3 protein: CASTIAFGESRETQYF. DNA for the CDR3: TGTGCCAGCACTATCGCCTTCGGGGAGTCGAGAGAGACCCAGTACTTC. The gene calls are TRBV12-3 or TRBV12-4 and TRBJ2-5; a possible D gene is TRBD2 (5 bases). CDR3 length: 16 residues. V was shortened by 7 bases and J by 4 bases, with 22 bases between the two germline ends.